The source of this T cell receptor (beta chain) is a study of CD8 T cells in ankylosing spondylitis. Via MiXCR, TCRdb re-called the 5' RACE reads, giving one row per CDR3 protein. Seen here are 130,000 or so distinct CDR3 sequences, approximately 10% observed once, and the top ten hold roughly 4%. At least ten counts were recorded for this clonotype. The V end lost 7 bases, the J end lost 6 bases, and 10 bases lay between the germline ends. Germline assignment: CDR1 SNHLY and CDR2 FYNNEI. This CDR3 comprises 12 residues. V and J are TRBV2 and TRBJ1-5; D is perhaps TRBD1 (6 bases). Specimen: blood, either unsorted or a sorted T cell fraction (not recorded which). The sequence was obtained from a female donor with ankylosing spondylitis or in good health (not recorded which). The CDR3 nucleotides are TGTGCCAGCAAGCAGGGGAGTCAGCCCCAGCATTTT. The encoded protein is CASKQGSQPQHF.